Below, 24 T cell receptor beta chains from the same sample are listed, as sequenced in a study of cytomegalovirus exposure and HLA in healthy donors. Primers included in the PCR were 60 Vbeta and 13 Jbeta primers. Generated by immunoSEQ multiplex PCR, the TCRdb table keeps only in-frame clones and is missing some. The sample has some 85,000 clones, about 88% seen once. Sequencing was performed on PBMCs. The origin of the receptors is a man younger than 35 in good health and CMV-seronegative.

The chain has TRBV7-2 and TRBJ2-1; 8 bases are a match to TRBD2. Unmatched junction bases numbered 9, after V lost 1 base and J lost 7 bases. Germline CDR1 and CDR2: SGHTA and FQGNSA. The CDR3 is made up of 16 amino acids. CDR3 loop: CASSLEWTSLGNEQFF. The CDR3 DNA reads TGTGCCAGCAGCTTAGAATGGACTAGCCTGGGGAATGAGCAGTTCTTC.

V and J are TRBV10-1 and TRBJ2-3; TRBD1 matches at 7 bases. This CDR3 region has 14 residues. The germline V gene has CDR1 WNHNN and CDR2 SYGVQD (reference sequence). V shed 4 bases and J 4 bases; nucleotides not matched to a gene: 5. The DNA of the CDR3 is TGCGCCAGCAGTGGGGGACAGATCGCAGATACGCAGTATTTT. It yields the protein CASSGGQIADTQYF.

V is TRBV30 and J is TRBJ1-3; D uncertain. Trimming took 8 bases from V and 0 from J, leaving 14 bases between them. The CDR3 length is 14 residues. CDR1 GTSNPN and CDR2 SVGIG come from the germline V gene (reference sequence). The CDR3 loop is CARDGEISGNTIYF. The CDR3 DNA reads TGTGCCCGGGATGGGGAGATCTCTGGAAACACCATATATTTT. The whole variable domain, filled in from reference TRBV30 and TRBJ1-3, reads SQTIHQWPATLVQPVGSPLSLECTVEGTSNPNLYWYRQAAGRGLQLLFYSVGIGQISSEVPQNLSASRPQDRQFILSSKKLLLSDSGFYLCARDGEISGNTIYFGEGSWLTVV.

The chain combines TRBV7-9 with TRBJ1-2; 8 bases are a match to TRBD1. This CDR3 contains 14 residues. Germline V gene sequence: CDR1 SEHNR, CDR2 FQNEAQ (reference sequence). V was pared by 3 bases and J by 4 bases, with 4 bases of the junction left unmatched. CDR3 sequence (DNA): TGTGCCAGCAGCTTGGGTGGACAGGGCTATGGCTACACCTTC. Translation: CASSLGGQGYGYTF.

The V and J genes are TRBV27 and TRBJ2-7; 12 bases align to TRBD2. Losses at the gene ends were 0 bases for V and 6 bases for J; bases not matched to a gene: 18. Germline assignment: CDR1 MNHEY and CDR2 SMNVEV (reference sequence). The CDR3 loop spans 20 amino acids. The CDR3 DNA follows: TGTGCCAGCAGTTTATCGATTTCTAGCGGGAGGGCCGCGGTTCCCCGCGAGCAGTACTTC. Amino acid sequence: CASSLSISSGRAAVPREQYF.

The gene calls are TRBV14 and TRBJ2-7; perhaps TRBD1 as D (6 bases). Germline loops: CDR1 SGHDN, CDR2 FVKESK. This CDR3 is 14 amino acids long. Trimming cost V 2 bases and J 1 base, with 9 bases left between them. CDR3 protein: CASSQRTASYEQYF. The CDR3, as DNA: TGTGCCAGCAGCCAAAGGACAGCATCCTACGAGCAGTACTTC.

The gene calls are TRBV30 and TRBJ1-5; 7 nucleotides align to TRBD1. The germline V gene encodes CDR1 GTSNPN and CDR2 SVGIG (reference sequence). The J segment lost 5 bases and the V segment lost 5 bases, leaving 9 bases of the junction unmatched. The CDR3 loop spans 14 amino acids. CDR3 region: CAWGGRDSYQPQHF. As DNA, the CDR3 is TGTGCCTGGGGGGGAAGGGACAGTTATCAGCCCCAGCATTTT.

The V gene is TRBV12-5, the J gene TRBJ2-1; 7 bases align to TRBD1. Looked up from germline, CDR1 is LGHNT and CDR2 is FRNRAP. The CDR3 runs 18 residues. V lost 5 bases, J lost 5 bases, and 18 bases stayed unmatched. The CDR3 loop reads CASGRGSGQLTPDNEQFF. The CDR3 DNA follows: TGTGCTAGTGGTCGAGGATCGGGACAGTTAACCCCTGACAATGAGCAGTTCTTC. The variable domain in full, completed from reference TRBV12-5 and TRBJ2-1, reads DARVTQTPRHKVTEMGQEVTMRCQPILGHNTVFWYRQTMMQGLELLAYFRNRAPLDDSGMPKDRFSAEMPDATLATLKIQPSEPRDSAVYFCASGRGSGQLTPDNEQFFGPGTRLTVL.

The J gene is TRBJ2-2, the V gene TRBV19; D remains unclear. Germline values: CDR1 LNHDA, CDR2 SQIVND (reference sequence). The CDR3 loop spans 15 amino acids. V gave up 3 bases and J gave up 0 bases, with 8 bases separating them. CDR3 sequence reads: CASSITISNTGELFF. For the CDR3, the DNA is TGTGCCAGTAGTATTACTATTTCGAACACCGGGGAGCTGTTTTTT. Using reference TRBV19 and TRBJ2-2 for the parts outside the CDR3, the full variable domain is DGGITQSPKYLFRKEGQNVTLSCEQNLNHDAMYWYRQDPGQGLRLIYYSQIVNDFQKGDIAEGYSVSREKKESFPLTVTSAQKNPTAFYLCASSITISNTGELFFGEGSRLTVL.

This chain uses TRBV7-6 with TRBJ1-4; D call uncertain. The V gene's germline CDR1 is SGHVS and CDR2 FNYEAQ. V dropped 3 bases and J dropped 6 bases, with 17 bases sitting between them. This CDR3 comprises 16 residues. The CDR3 DNA sequence: TGTGCCAGCAGCTTTTACGGAGGATATCCCGATGAAAAACTGTTTTTT. Translation gives CASSFYGGYPDEKLFF.

The chain carries TRBV29-1 and TRBJ1-3; 7 nucleotides match TRBD1. CDR1 is SQVTM, CDR2 ANQGSEA, per germline. The CDR3 runs 15 residues. J lost 4 bases, V lost 4 bases, and 10 bases had no gene match. The CDR3 loop is CSVGRDSAGGNTIYF. The CDR3 DNA follows: TGCAGCGTTGGCCGGGACAGTGCCGGGGGAAACACCATATATTTT.

V is TRBV10-3 and J is TRBJ2-7; 10 bases align to TRBD1. The CDR3 has 13 residues. CDR1 is ENHRY and CDR2 is SYGVKD in the germline V gene. V was clipped by 9 bases and J by 4 bases; unmatched bases: 6. CDR3 region: CAISPGQGYEQYF. In DNA form, the CDR3 reads TGTGCCATTTCGCCGGGACAGGGGTACGAGCAGTACTTC.

This chain uses TRBV27 with TRBJ2-7; TRBD1 might be the D (6 bases). Germline lookup yields CDR1 MNHEY and CDR2 SMNVEV (reference sequence). With 4 bases removed from V and 3 bases from J, the gap between germline ends came to 10 bases. This CDR3 has 13 residues. The CDR3 bases are TGTGCCAGCAGTTCCCCGGACAGCTACGAGCAGTACTTC. It encodes CASSSPDSYEQYF.

The chain has TRBV2 and TRBJ1-5; D is ambiguous. Germline-derived CDR1 and CDR2 are SNHLY and FYNNEI. The CDR3 totals 14 residues. V was shortened by 3 bases and J by 4 bases, with 10 bases between the two germline ends. The DNA of the CDR3 is TGTGCCAGCAGTGAGGTGCGGTTGAATCAGCCCCAGCATTTT. This encodes CASSEVRLNQPQHF.

This clone was picked up one time. V is TRBV29-1 and J is TRBJ1-2; unclear D gene. V was clipped by 4 bases and J by 4 bases, with 10 bases between them. Per the germline V gene, CDR1 is SQVTM and CDR2 is ANQGSEA. The CDR3 is 12 residues long. The CDR3: CSVGILSYGYTF. The CDR3 DNA reads TGCAGCGTTGGTATCCTCAGCTATGGCTACACCTTC.

This clone was seen only once. V and J are TRBV9 and TRBJ1-1; D may be TRBD1 (6 bases). Germline V gene lookup returns CDR1 SGDLS and CDR2 YYNGEE. The CDR3 runs to 14 residues. With 0 bases removed from V and 5 bases from J, the gap between germline ends came to 11 bases. Here the CDR3 reads CASSVEVGATEAFF. The CDR3 coding sequence is TGTGCCAGCAGCGTAGAGGTGGGGGCGACTGAAGCTTTCTTT.

This rearrangement joins TRBV7-8 to TRBJ2-7, with TRBD1 matching 9 bases. Germline V gene lookup returns CDR1 SGHVS and CDR2 FQNEAQ. This CDR3 has 15 residues. V lost 5 bases to trimming and J lost 3 bases; unmatched junction nucleotides: 8. CDR3 coding DNA: TGTGCCAGCAGCGTGGATTCGGGACAGGGCTACGAGCAGTACTTC. Translation gives CASSVDSGQGYEQYF. Full variable domain (missing parts from reference TRBV7-8 and TRBJ2-7): GAGVSQSPRYKVAKRGQDVALRCDPISGHVSLFWYQQALGQGPEFLTYFQNEAQLDKSGLPSDRFFAERPEGSVSTLKIQRTQQEDSAVYLCASSVDSGQGYEQYFGPGTRLTVT.

J is TRBJ2-7 and V is TRBV6-5; possible D gene TRBD2, 5 bases. Deletions cut 6 bases from V and 2 bases from J, with 14 bases between. This CDR3 comprises 14 residues. Germline V gene data show CDR1 as MNHEY and CDR2 as SVGAGI. CDR3 coding DNA: TGTGCCAGCAGGGCCAGCGGCACTACCTACGAGCAGTACTTC. Protein product: CASRASGTTYEQYF.

The genes are TRBV5-5 and TRBJ1-1; 9 positions agree with TRBD1. Germline values: CDR1 SGHKS, CDR2 YYEKEE (reference sequence). The CDR3 extends over 16 amino acids. After removal of 4 bases from V and 3 bases from J, the junction contained 10 bases not matched to a gene. CDR3 sequence (DNA): TGTGCCAGCAGCCGAATCCGCAGACAGGGGGACACTGAAGCTTTCTTT. Translating it yields CASSRIRRQGDTEAFF.

Notes on this clone: Other DNA sequences within the sample encode an identical CDR3. This rearrangement joins TRBV29-1 to TRBJ1-1; TRBD1 is a possible D gene (5 bases). The CDR3 runs 12 residues. V was shortened by 3 bases and J by 4 bases, with 9 bases between the two germline ends. Germline CDR1 SQVTM, CDR2 ANQGSEA. CDR3 DNA sequence: TGCAGCGTTGAGGGACTTAGCACTGAAGCTTTCTTT. This gives the protein CSVEGLSTEAFF.

The rearrangement links TRBV7-3 to TRBJ2-1, with 11 bases identical to TRBD2. This CDR3 contains 16 residues. J was trimmed by 4 bases and V by 4 bases; bases with no gene match: 6. In germline, CDR1 is SGHTA, CDR2 FQGTGA. For the CDR3, the DNA is TGTGCCAGCAGCTCGACGACTAGCGGGACATACAATGAGCAGTTCTTC. This encodes CASSSTTSGTYNEQFF.

The chain combines TRBV11-2 with TRBJ2-2, with 7 bases fitting TRBD1. The germline gives CDR1 SGHAT, CDR2 FQNNGV. V was pared by 9 bases and J by 4 bases, with 11 bases of the junction left unmatched. The length of the CDR3 is 15 residues. CDR3 DNA sequence: TGTGCCAGTCTAGGTAGGGGGCGCAGCACCGGGGAGCTGTTTTTT. This encodes CASLGRGRSTGELFF.

The V gene is TRBV5-4, the J gene TRBJ2-5; D is perhaps TRBD2 (6 bases). This CDR3 comprises 13 residues. The ends were cut back, 5 bases at V and 3 bases at J, with 11 bases in the middle. The germline CDR1 and CDR2 sequences are SGHNT and YYREEE (reference sequence). CDR3 coding DNA: TGTGCCAGCAGACGGGACTTCGAAGAGACCCAGTACTTC. As protein: CASRRDFEETQYF.

The genes are TRBV29-1 and TRBJ2-1; D is unclear. The germline V gene encodes CDR1 SQVTM and CDR2 ANQGSEA. The CDR3 runs 13 residues. The V end lost 7 bases, the J end lost 8 bases, and 18 bases lay between the germline ends. Written as DNA, the CDR3 is TGCAGCGCTTCAACCTCTAGTCTCTATGAGCAGTTCTTC. Residues: CSASTSSLYEQFF.